The rows below give T cell receptor beta chains drawn from one sample of a study of cytomegalovirus exposure and HLA in healthy donors. The data were produced by immunoSEQ multiplex PCR, yet TCRdb's version contains in-frame clones alone and is incomplete. This repertoire shows tens of thousands of clones, roughly 78% found once; its top ten account for approximately 4.8%. Specimen: PBMCs. Receptor source: a male donor in good health and CMV-seropositive. Both conserved end residues are part of each CDR3. D genes are given only for firm matches. A row's size may be missing; if present it is once, few, many or a size class.

v_call	clone_size	cdr3_length	d_call	j_call	cdr3_aa	cdr3_nt
TRBV13	-	16	TRBD2	TRBJ2-3	CASSRRTGGLTDTQYF	TGTGCCAGCAGCCGTCGAACGGGAGGTCTCACAGATACGCAGTATTTT
TRBV29-1	-	14	-	TRBJ2-7	CSGGGGLSSYEQYF	TGCAGCGGGGGGGGCGGTTTAAGCTCCTACGAGCAGTACTTC
TRBV25-1	-	15	-	TRBJ1-4	CASSEYWRDSEKLFF	TGTGCCAGCAGTGAATATTGGAGGGATTCTGAAAAACTGTTTTTT
TRBV29-1	-	17	TRBD1	TRBJ2-6	CSVSTGGLNSGANVLTF	TGCAGCGTTTCCACAGGGGGCTTAAACTCTGGGGCCAACGTCCTGACTTTC
TRBV21-1	many	13	-	TRBJ2-5	CPREGCSGETQYF	TGTCCACGGGAGGGCTGCTCAGGAGAGACCCAGTACTTC
TRBV2	-	12	-	TRBJ2-7	CASKAGGYEQYF	TGTGCCAGCAAAGCCGGCGGCTACGAGCAGTACTTC
TRBV5-4	-	14	-	TRBJ2-5	CASSSQTVQETQYF	TGTGCCAGCAGCAGCCAGACAGTACAAGAGACCCAGTACTTC
TRBV5-1	-	16	-	TRBJ1-6	CASSLFRQEGNSPLHF	TGCGCCAGCAGCTTGTTCAGGCAGGAGGGTAATTCACCCCTCCACTTT
TRBV19	-	14	-	TRBJ2-3	CASNRGWNTDTQYF	TGTGCCAGTAATAGGGGGTGGAACACAGATACGCAGTATTTT
TRBV27	-	15	TRBD1	TRBJ1-6	CASSPRTGGSSPLHF	TGTGCCAGCAGTCCCCGGACAGGGGGCAGTTCACCCCTCCACTTT
TRBV7-2	once	16	TRBD1	TRBJ1-2	CASSSSPGQATYGYTF	TGTGCCAGCAGCTCCTCCCCGGGACAGGCGACATATGGCTACACCTTC
TRBV27	few	13	-	TRBJ2-7	CASSFAGVGEQYF	TGTGCCAGCAGTTTTGCAGGGGTAGGGGAGCAGTACTTC
TRBV7-3	once	15	TRBD2	TRBJ2-1	CATGGLAGDHNEQFF	TGTGCCACAGGTGGGCTAGCGGGGGACCACAATGAGCAGTTCTTC
TRBV5-1	-	13	-	TRBJ2-2	CASSLLVTGELFF	TGCGCCAGCAGCTTGCTCGTCACCGGGGAGCTGTTTTTT
TRBV19	few	12	TRBD1	TRBJ1-1	CASTGGNTEAFF	TGTGCCAGTACAGGGGGGAACACTGAAGCTTTCTTT
TRBV5-1	-	16	TRBD2	TRBJ2-2	CASSLAGGRYTGELFF	TGCGCCAGCAGCTTAGCGGGGGGCCGTTACACCGGGGAGCTGTTTTTT
TRBV6-1	-	13	TRBD1	TRBJ2-7	CASSEGQWYEQYF	TGTGCCAGCAGTGAGGGACAGTGGTACGAGCAGTACTTC
TRBV28	-	14	-	TRBJ2-2	CASSLTGNTGELFF	TGTGCCAGCAGTTTGACTGGGAACACCGGGGAGCTGTTTTTT
TRBV7-6	-	15	-	TRBJ1-4	CASSSNRVGNEKLFF	TGTGCCAGCAGCTCAAACAGGGTGGGAAATGAAAAACTGTTTTTT
TRBV18	-	15	TRBD2	TRBJ2-1	CASSPGAGVRNEQFF	TGTGCCAGCTCACCCGGAGCGGGAGTACGCAATGAGCAGTTCTTC
TRBV2	-	12	-	TRBJ2-7	CASGRQVYEQYF	TGTGCCAGCGGCCGACAGGTGTACGAGCAGTACTTC
TRBV9	-	14	-	TRBJ2-3	CASSGTTSTDTQYF	TGTGCCAGCAGTGGGACAACTAGCACAGATACGCAGTATTTT
TRBV9	-	17	-	TRBJ1-2	CASSVTTSGREGHGYTF	TGTGCCAGCAGCGTGACCACGTCTGGCAGGGAAGGTCATGGCTACACCTTC
TRBV7-9	-	16	TRBD1	TRBJ2-7	CASSPPGQRKGYEQYF	TGTGCCAGCAGCCCACCGGGACAGAGAAAGGGCTACGAGCAGTACTTC
TRBV7-9	-	13	TRBD1	TRBJ1-4	CSSAGQVNEKLFF	TGTTCCAGCGCCGGACAGGTGAATGAAAAACTGTTTTTT
TRBV11-1	few	14	TRBD1	TRBJ1-6	CASRGDRETSPLHF	TGTGCCAGCAGAGGGGACAGGGAGACGTCACCCCTCCACTTT
TRBV14	-	15	-	TRBJ2-7	CASGQDAGGLYEQYF	TGTGCCAGCGGCCAAGACGCAGGGGGGTTATACGAGCAGTACTTC
TRBV27	-	15	TRBD1	TRBJ2-7	CASSWFGTGLYEQYF	TGTGCCAGCAGTTGGTTCGGGACAGGGCTCTACGAGCAGTACTTC
TRBV27	-	15	TRBD1	TRBJ2-7	CASSPGTGAIYEQYF	TGTGCCAGCAGTCCCGGGACAGGGGCTATCTACGAGCAGTACTTC
TRBV7-9	once	15	TRBD1	TRBJ2-3	CASSGSGTATDTQYF	TGTGCCAGCAGCGGCTCCGGGACAGCCACAGATACGCAGTATTTT
TRBV9	few	19	TRBD2	TRBJ2-7	CASSVGGGLVPVFGNEQYF	TGTGCCAGCAGCGTAGGAGGGGGACTAGTCCCGGTATTTGGGAACGAGCAGTACTTC
TRBV2	-	13	TRBD1	TRBJ1-1	CASSRQGGDTAFF	TGTGCCAGCAGTCGACAGGGGGGAGATACAGCTTTCTTT
TRBV25-1	-	16	-	TRBJ2-5	CASSEGGGRVEETQYF	TGTGCCAGCAGTGAGGGGGGGGGCAGGGTTGAAGAGACCCAGTACTTC
TRBV19	-	16	TRBD2	TRBJ2-3	CATHPVFGGGPHTQYF	TGTGCCACACATCCCGTGTTTGGCGGGGGACCCCATACGCAGTATTTT
TRBV6-5	-	16	TRBD1	TRBJ2-1	CASRYLPGQGIDEQFF	TGTGCCAGCAGGTACCTCCCGGGACAGGGAATCGATGAGCAGTTCTTC
TRBV23-1	-	15	-	TRBJ1-1	CASSQSGLSNTEAFF	TGCGCCAGCAGTCAATCTGGGCTTTCGAACACTGAAGCTTTCTTT
TRBV19	-	17	-	TRBJ2-3	CASSIAANWEVTDTQYF	TGTGCCAGTAGTATAGCGGCCAATTGGGAGGTCACAGATACGCAGTATTTT
TRBV30	-	15	-	TRBJ1-3	CAWSADSSSGNTIYF	TGTGCCTGGAGTGCCGACTCCTCCTCTGGAAACACCATATATTTT
TRBV19	few	16	TRBD1	TRBJ2-3	CASSIGYRGLADTQYF	TGTGCCAGTAGTATAGGATACAGGGGGCTTGCAGATACGCAGTATTTT
TRBV13	-	14	TRBD1	TRBJ2-7	CASSLRDRQDEQYF	TGTGCCAGCAGCTTAAGGGACAGACAGGACGAGCAGTACTTC
TRBV6-1	-	15	-	TRBJ2-2	CASKGLQDSTGELFF	TGTGCCAGCAAAGGACTACAAGATTCTACCGGGGAGCTGTTTTTT